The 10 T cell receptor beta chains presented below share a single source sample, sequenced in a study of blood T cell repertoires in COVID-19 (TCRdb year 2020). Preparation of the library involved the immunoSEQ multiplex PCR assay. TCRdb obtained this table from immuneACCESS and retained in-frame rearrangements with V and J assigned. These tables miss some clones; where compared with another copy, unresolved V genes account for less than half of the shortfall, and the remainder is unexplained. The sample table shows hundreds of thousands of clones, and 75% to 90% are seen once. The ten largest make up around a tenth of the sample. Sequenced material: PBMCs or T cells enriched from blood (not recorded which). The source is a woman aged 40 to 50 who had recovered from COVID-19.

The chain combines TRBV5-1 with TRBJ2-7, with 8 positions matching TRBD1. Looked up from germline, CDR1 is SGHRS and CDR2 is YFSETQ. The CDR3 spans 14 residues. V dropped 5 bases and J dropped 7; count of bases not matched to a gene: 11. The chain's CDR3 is CASSVQGAPGEQYF. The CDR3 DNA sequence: TGCGCCAGCAGTGTGCAGGGGGCGCCGGGAGAGCAGTACTTC.

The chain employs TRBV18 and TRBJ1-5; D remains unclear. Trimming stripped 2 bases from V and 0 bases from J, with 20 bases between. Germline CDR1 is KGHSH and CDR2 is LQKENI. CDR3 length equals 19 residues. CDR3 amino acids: CASSPTNRDPTISNQPQHF. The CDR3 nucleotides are TGTGCCAGCTCACCAACAAACCGGGATCCGACTATTAGCAATCAGCCCCAGCATTTT.

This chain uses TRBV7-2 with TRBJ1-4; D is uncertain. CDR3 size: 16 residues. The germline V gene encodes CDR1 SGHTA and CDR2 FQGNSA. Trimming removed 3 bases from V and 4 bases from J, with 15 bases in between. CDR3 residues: CASSFQSGARNEKLFF. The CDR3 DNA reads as TGTGCCAGCAGCTTCCAATCAGGCGCCCGTAATGAAAAACTGTTTTTT.

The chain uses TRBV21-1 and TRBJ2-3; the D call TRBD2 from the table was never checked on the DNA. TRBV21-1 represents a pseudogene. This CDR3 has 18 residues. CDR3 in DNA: TGTGCCAGCAGCAAATGTAGTAGACTAGCGGCGTTCACAGATACGCAGTATTTT. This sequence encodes CASSKCSRLAAFTDTQYF.

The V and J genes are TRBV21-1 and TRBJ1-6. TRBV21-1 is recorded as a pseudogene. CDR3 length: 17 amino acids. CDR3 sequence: CASSKISAVRHNSPLHF. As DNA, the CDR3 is TGTGCCAGCAGCAAAATCAGCGCGGTCAGACATAATTCACCCCTCCACTTT.

DNA for the CDR3: TGTGCCAGCAGCCCCGGGGGGCACGAACAAGAGACCCAGTACTTC. It is translated as CASSPGGHEQETQYF. V and J are TRBV7-3 and TRBJ2-5; the D gene is possibly TRBD2 (7 bases). The CDR3 has 15 residues. From germline, CDR1 is SGHTA and CDR2 FQGTGA. V dropped 5 bases and J dropped 2 bases, with 15 bases sitting between them.

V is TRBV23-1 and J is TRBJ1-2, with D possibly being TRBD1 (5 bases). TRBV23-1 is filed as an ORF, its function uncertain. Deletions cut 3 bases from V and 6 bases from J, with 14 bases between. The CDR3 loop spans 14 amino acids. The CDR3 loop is CASSHSFGGDGYTF. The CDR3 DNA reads TGCGCCAGCAGTCATTCTTTCGGGGGGGATGGCTACACCTTC.

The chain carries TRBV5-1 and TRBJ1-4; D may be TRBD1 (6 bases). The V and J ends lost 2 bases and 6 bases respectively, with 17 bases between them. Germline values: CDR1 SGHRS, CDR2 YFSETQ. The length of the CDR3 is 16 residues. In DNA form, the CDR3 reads TGCGCCAGCAGCTTTACAGAACAGGGTTTAGATGAAAAACTGTTTTTT. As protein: CASSFTEQGLDEKLFF. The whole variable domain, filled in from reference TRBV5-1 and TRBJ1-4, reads KAGVTQTPRYLIKTRGQQVTLSCSPISGHRSVSWYQQTPGQGLQFLFEYFSETQRNKGNFPGRFSGRQFSNSRSEMNVSTLELGDSALYLCASSFTEQGLDEKLFFGSGTQLSVL.

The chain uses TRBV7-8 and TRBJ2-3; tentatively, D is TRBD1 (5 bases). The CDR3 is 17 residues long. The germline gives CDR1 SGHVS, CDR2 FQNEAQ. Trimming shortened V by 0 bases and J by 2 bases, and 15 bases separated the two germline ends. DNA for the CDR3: TGTGCCAGCAGCTTAGCAGTTCTGGGGCCCGACACAGATACGCAGTATTTT. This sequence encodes CASSLAVLGPDTDTQYF.

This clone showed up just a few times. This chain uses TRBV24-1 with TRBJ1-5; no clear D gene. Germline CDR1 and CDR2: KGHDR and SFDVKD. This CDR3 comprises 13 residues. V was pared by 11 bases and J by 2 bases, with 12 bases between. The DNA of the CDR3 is TGTGCCAGCACCAGTCCAGGCAATCAGCCCCAGCATTTT. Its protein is CASTSPGNQPQHF.